The 30 T cell receptor beta chains listed next were all sequenced from one sample in a study of T cell responses to AZD1222 COVID-19 vaccine. The protocol was immunoSEQ multiplex PCR, while the TCRdb copy is restricted to in-frame clones and leaves out a portion. Altogether about 190,000 clones are present, around nine tenths being singletons, with the ten largest covering roughly 4%. The source was peripheral blood, collected 28 days after the second dose of the MenACWY control vaccine. The receptors shown here come from an adult who received the MenACWY meningococcal vaccine as a control.

J is TRBJ2-1 and V is TRBV5-4; the D is unclear. Per the germline V gene, CDR1 is SGHNT and CDR2 is YYREEE (reference sequence). Trimming removed 3 bases at V and 9 bases at J, with 10 bases between. This CDR3 has 12 amino acids. The CDR3 DNA is TGTGCCAGCAGCTCCCAACGAGGTGAGCAGTTCTTC. Amino acids: CASSSQRGEQFF. Full variable domain (missing parts from reference TRBV5-4 and TRBJ2-1): ETGVTQSPTHLIKTRGQQVTLRCSSQSGHNTVSWYQQALGQGPQFIFQYYREEENGRGNFPPRFSGLQFPNYSSELNVNALELDDSALYLCASSSQRGEQFFGPGTRLTVL.

The V and J genes are TRBV28 and TRBJ1-1; D is ambiguous. V dropped 7 bases and J dropped 5 bases, with 11 bases sitting between them. Per the germline V gene, CDR1 is MDHEN and CDR2 is SYDVKM. The CDR3 has 12 amino acids. The CDR3 sequence is CASNILGTEAFF. As DNA, the CDR3 is TGTGCCAGCAACATACTAGGAACTGAAGCTTTCTTT.

The CDR3 region is CAWKSSEYQETQYF. The CDR3 nucleotides are TGTGCCTGGAAATCTAGCGAATACCAAGAGACCCAGTACTTC. The rearrangement links TRBV30 to TRBJ2-5, with D maybe TRBD2 (6 bases). Germline V gene data show CDR1 as GTSNPN and CDR2 as SVGIG (reference sequence). Between the trimmed V and J ends, which lost 4 bases and 0 bases, there was a span of 12 bases. This CDR3 spans 14 amino acids. Combining the CDR3 with reference TRBV30 and TRBJ2-5 gives the whole variable domain SQTIHQWPATLVQPVGSPLSLECTVEGTSNPNLYWYRQAAGRGLQLLFYSVGIGQISSEVPQNLSASRPQDRQFILSSKKLLLSDSGFYLCAWKSSEYQETQYFGPGTRLLVL.

This clone appeared a single time. The chain is built from TRBV13 and TRBJ1-1, with a weak D call TRBD1 (6 bases). Germline CDR1 reads PRHDT; CDR2 reads FYEKMQ (reference sequence). The CDR3 runs to 14 residues. Trimming pared 6 bases from V and 1 base from J, leaving 12 bases between. The CDR3 region has the DNA TGTGCCAGCAGAACCGACAGGACGAACACTGAAGCTTTCTTT. Amino acids: CASRTDRTNTEAFF. Drawing the rest from reference TRBV13 and TRBJ1-1, the complete variable domain is AAGVIQSPRHLIKEKRETATLKCYPIPRHDTVYWYQQGPGQDPQFLISFYEKMQSDKGSIPDRFSAQQFSDYHSELNMSSLELGDSALYFCASRTDRTNTEAFFGQGTRLTVV.

This rearrangement joins TRBV18 to TRBJ2-1; D gene ambiguous. Germline CDR1 KGHSH, CDR2 LQKENI. The V end was cut by 2 bases, the J end by 3 bases, with 8 bases between. CDR3 length equals 14 residues. The CDR3 nucleotides are TGTGCCAGCTCACCAGAACGGGTCTACAATGAGCAGTTCTTC. Translation: CASSPERVYNEQFF.

The gene calls are TRBV4-2 and TRBJ2-3, with 12 nucleotides matching TRBD2. This CDR3 is 17 amino acids long. CDR1 LGHNA and CDR2 YNFKEQ come from the germline V gene. Trimming removed 0 bases from V and 4 bases from J; junction bases left unmatched: 5. CDR3 amino acids: CASSQDLGTSGPDTQYF. CDR3 nucleotide sequence: TGTGCCAGCAGCCAAGATCTAGGGACTAGCGGGCCAGATACGCAGTATTTT.

The chain employs TRBV3-1 (or the pseudogene TRBV3-2) and TRBJ2-7; D is tentatively TRBD1 or TRBD2 (5 bases each). The CDR3 totals 16 residues. Germline-derived CDR1 and CDR2 are LGHDT and YNNKEL (reference sequence). The germline V and J ends were trimmed by 7 bases and 0 bases, with 19 bases remaining between them. The CDR3 loop reads CASTLRGLGSSYEQYF. For the CDR3, the DNA is TGTGCCAGCACCCTGAGGGGTTTGGGGAGCTCCTACGAGCAGTACTTC.

The chain combines TRBV7-2 with TRBJ2-1; no clear D gene. Germline assignment: CDR1 SGHTA and CDR2 FQGNSA. The CDR3 is 10 amino acids. The V and J ends lost 5 bases and 12 bases respectively, with 8 bases between them. This chain's CDR3 is CASSLLRQFF. The CDR3 bases are TGTGCCAGCAGCCTATTAAGGCAGTTCTTC.

This sequence joins TRBV12-3 or TRBV12-4 and TRBJ2-2, with D tentatively TRBD1 or TRBD2 (5 bases each). The CDR3 loop spans 12 amino acids. Deletions cut 6 bases from V and 6 bases from J, with 8 bases between. The CDR3 spells CASRLGAGELFF. The CDR3 DNA reads TGTGCCAGCAGGCTGGGGGCCGGGGAGCTGTTTTTT.

V gene TRBV7-9 combines with J gene TRBJ1-1, with 7 bases matching TRBD1. The germline CDR1 and CDR2 sequences are SEHNR and FQNEAQ (reference sequence). Trimming cost V 3 bases and J 3 bases; bases outside gene matches: 7. The CDR3 spans 15 residues. CDR3 nucleotides: TGTGCCAGCAGCTTTTCGACAGGGCGGGACACTGAAGCTTTCTTT. Translated, it gives CASSFSTGRDTEAFF. The whole variable domain, remainder taken from reference TRBV7-9 and TRBJ1-1, is DTGVSQNPRHKITKRGQNVTFRCDPISEHNRLYWYRQTLGQGPEFLTYFQNEAQLEKSRLLSDRFSAERPKGSFSTLEIQRTEQGDSAMYLCASSFSTGRDTEAFFGQGTRLTVV.

The V and J genes are TRBV14 and TRBJ2-5; D gene uncertain. The length of the CDR3 is 18 residues. Germline CDR1 is SGHDN and CDR2 is FVKESK. Trimming removed 0 bases at V and 4 bases at J, with 21 bases between. DNA for the CDR3: TGTGCCAGCAGCCAAGATGTAAGGCTAGGACCCAGAATAGAGACCCAGTACTTC. This gives the protein CASSQDVRLGPRIETQYF.

V and J are TRBV3-1 (or the pseudogene TRBV3-2) and TRBJ1-2; 7 bases agree with TRBD1. CDR3 length: 12 amino acids. Trimming took 5 bases from V and 6 from J; bases not matched to a gene: 3. In germline, CDR1 is LGHDT, CDR2 YNNKEL (reference sequence). The CDR3, as DNA: TGTGCCAGCAGCACGGGACAGCATGGCTACACCTTC. This sequence encodes CASSTGQHGYTF.

The table lists this clone with a count of one. The gene calls are TRBV7-9 and TRBJ1-1; D perhaps matches TRBD1 (6 bases). Looked up from germline, CDR1 is SEHNR and CDR2 is FQNEAQ (reference sequence). CDR3 size: 16 residues. V gave up 5 bases and J gave up 7 bases, with 23 bases separating them. CDR3 amino acids: CASSHNTGQSGVEAFF. CDR3 DNA: TGTGCCAGCAGCCATAACACAGGACAGTCCGGGGTTGAAGCTTTCTTT.

This chain links TRBV20-1 with TRBJ1-5; D not resolved. Trimming shortened V by 3 bases and J by 9 bases, and 12 bases separated the two germline ends. This CDR3 is built from 12 residues. Germline V CDR1 and CDR2: DFQATT, SNEGSKA (reference sequence). In DNA form, the CDR3 reads TGCAGTGCTAGTGGTGGCATGGGGCCCCAGCATTTT. Translating gives CSASGGMGPQHF.

The chain carries TRBV19 and TRBJ1-1; TRBD1 is a possible D gene (5 bases). The CDR3 loop spans 12 amino acids. Trimming pared 6 bases from V and 12 bases from J, leaving 17 bases between. CDR1 is LNHDA and CDR2 is SQIVND in the germline V gene (reference sequence). The CDR3 region has the DNA TGTGCCAGTAGGGCGACAGCCTTGGTACCTTTCTTT. Its translation is CASRATALVPFF.

The chain combines TRBV29-1 with TRBJ2-1; 10 nucleotides match TRBD2. The V segment lost 6 bases and the J segment 8 bases; nucleotides outside the gene matches: 16. There are 16 residues in the CDR3. The germline V gene has CDR1 SQVTM and CDR2 ANQGSEA. This CDR3 reads CSVPSGASGSGDEQFF. CDR3 in DNA: TGCAGCGTACCCTCGGGGGCTAGCGGGAGCGGGGATGAGCAGTTCTTC.

This rearrangement joins TRBV29-1 to TRBJ1-1; D ambiguous. With 7 bases removed from V and 1 base from J, the gap between germline ends came to 4 bases. The CDR3 contains 10 residues. CDR1 and CDR2 from the germline V gene are SQVTM and ANQGSEA. The CDR3, as DNA: TGCAGCGCTGGGAACACTGAAGCTTTCTTT. It translates to CSAGNTEAFF.

The chain employs TRBV14 and TRBJ1-2, with a weak D call TRBD1 (5 bases). The V gene's germline CDR1 is SGHDN and CDR2 FVKESK. V was clipped by 5 bases and J by 5 bases, with 18 bases between them. The CDR3 runs 15 residues. DNA of the CDR3: TGTGCCAGCAGCGAAGGGGCAGGAGGTTATTATGGCTACACCTTC. Amino acid sequence: CASSEGAGGYYGYTF.

The chain links TRBV5-1 to TRBJ1-2; no clear D gene. The CDR3 has 15 amino acids. Germline V gene data show CDR1 as SGHRS and CDR2 as YFSETQ. Between the trimmed V and J ends, which lost 0 bases and 3 bases, there was a span of 12 bases. The CDR3 spells CASSLVTPWDYGYTF. CDR3 DNA sequence: TGCGCCAGCAGCTTGGTGACCCCATGGGACTATGGCTACACCTTC.

The genes are TRBV7-9 and TRBJ2-1, with TRBD2 matching over 8 bases. J was trimmed by 2 bases and V by 5 bases; bases with no gene match: 5. CDR1 is SEHNR, CDR2 FQNEAQ, per germline (reference sequence). The CDR3 consists of 15 residues. The CDR3 spells CASSASAGAYNEQFF. The DNA for the CDR3 is TGTGCCAGCAGCGCCTCAGCGGGAGCCTACAATGAGCAGTTCTTC.

The V call is TRBV19, the J call TRBJ1-6, with 11 bases fitting TRBD1. The V gene end was trimmed by 6 bases and the J gene end by 7 bases; junction bases not matched to a gene: 11. Germline V gene sequence: CDR1 LNHDA, CDR2 SQIVND (reference sequence). The CDR3 length is 17 residues. CDR3 in DNA: TGTGCCAGTAGGACCCGCGGGACAGGGGGGGACAATTCACCCCTCCACTTT. Protein: CASRTRGTGGDNSPLHF.

The V gene is TRBV9, the J gene TRBJ1-1, with a tentative D call TRBD1 (6 bases). The germline gives CDR1 SGDLS, CDR2 YYNGEE. CDR3 length equals 13 residues. The V end lost 3 bases, the J end lost 5 bases, and 11 bases lay between the germline ends. The CDR3 DNA reads TGTGCCAGCAGCGCCAGCCAGGGGACTGAAGCTTTCTTT. The encoded protein is CASSASQGTEAFF.

The rearrangement joins TRBV9 to TRBJ2-5; 7 bases are a match to TRBD2. The germline CDR1 and CDR2 sequences are SGDLS and YYNGEE. The CDR3 runs to 20 residues. V trimming: 4 bases; J trimming: 2 bases; junction bases outside the gene matches: 23. CDR3 sequence (DNA): TGTGCCAGCAGCAACCCCAGTCGCCCTATAGCGGGCCTTCAACAAGAGACCCAGTACTTC. It is translated as CASSNPSRPIAGLQQETQYF.

The V and J genes are TRBV7-2 and TRBJ2-5; 9 bases line up with TRBD1. The CDR3 extends over 15 amino acids. V lost 4 bases, J lost 4 bases, and 7 bases stayed unmatched. CDR1 SGHTA and CDR2 FQGNSA come from the germline V gene. The CDR3 protein is CASSSTGGRPETQYF. CDR3 DNA: TGTGCCAGCAGCTCGACAGGGGGAAGGCCAGAGACCCAGTACTTC.

This chain links TRBV19 with TRBJ2-2, with no clear D. Trimming stripped 3 bases from V and 3 bases from J, with 11 bases between. CDR3 size: 15 residues. The germline V gene encodes CDR1 LNHDA and CDR2 SQIVND (reference sequence). This CDR3 reads CASSMSPLDTGELFF. Written as DNA, the CDR3 is TGTGCCAGTAGTATGTCGCCGTTGGACACCGGGGAGCTGTTTTTT.

The chain combines TRBV2 with TRBJ1-2, with TRBD1 matching 11 bases. The V segment lost 3 bases and the J segment 4 bases; nucleotides outside the gene matches: 1. The V gene's germline CDR1 is SNHLY and CDR2 FYNNEI. CDR3 length equals 14 residues. DNA for the CDR3: TGTGCCAGCAGTGAGGACAGGGGGCTCTATGGCTACACCTTC. As protein: CASSEDRGLYGYTF.

The chain links TRBV11-3 to TRBJ2-1; a weak D match, TRBD2 (6 bases). The CDR3 totals 14 residues. Germline CDR1 SGHNT, CDR2 YENEEA. Trimming cost V 8 bases and J 5 bases, with 16 bases left between them. Here the CDR3 reads CASRSGGVNNEQFF. In nucleotides, the CDR3 is TGTGCCAGCCGCTCAGGCGGGGTCAACAATGAGCAGTTCTTC. Full variable domain (remainder filled in from reference TRBV11-3 and TRBJ2-1): EAGVVQSPRYKIIEKKQPVAFWCNPISGHNTLYWYLQNLGQGPELLIRYENEEAVDDSQLPKDRFSAERLKGVDSTLKIQPAELGDSAVYLCASRSGGVNNEQFFGPGTRLTVL.

This rearrangement joins TRBV7-2 to TRBJ2-4; D is unclear. V dropped 1 base and J dropped 3 bases, with 7 bases sitting between them. Germline CDR1 reads SGHTA; CDR2 reads FQGNSA. The CDR3 is 14 residues long. CDR3 region: CASSLGVFKNIQYF. The CDR3 nucleotides are TGTGCCAGCAGCTTAGGAGTATTCAAAAACATTCAGTACTTC.

J is TRBJ2-2 and V is TRBV27; a weak D match, TRBD2 (6 bases). Between the trimmed V and J ends, which lost 6 bases and 0 bases, there was a span of 14 bases. Germline values: CDR1 MNHEY, CDR2 SMNVEV (reference sequence). This CDR3 contains 16 residues. The CDR3 protein is CASSSSLAPNTGELFF. For the CDR3, the DNA is TGTGCCAGCAGCTCCTCGCTAGCGCCGAACACCGGGGAGCTGTTTTTT.

This CDR3 is CASSVRDNEQFF. Here the CDR3 DNA reads TGTGCCAGCAGTGTGCGGGACAATGAGCAGTTCTTC. The V call is TRBV2, the J call TRBJ2-1, with a possible D match to TRBD2 (5 bases). Germline V gene lookup returns CDR1 SNHLY and CDR2 FYNNEI. Trimming removed 4 bases from V and 5 bases from J, with 6 bases in between. CDR3 length: 12 amino acids.